The T cell receptor beta chain described here comes from a study of patients and donors after allogeneic stem cell transplantation. Via MiXCR, TCRdb re-called the RT-PCR reads, giving one row per CDR3 protein. Of about a million distinct CDR3 sequences listed, more than 15% were seen once; the top ten hold around 6%. The CDR3 consists of 16 residues. Losses at the gene ends were 8 bases for V and 0 bases for J; bases not matched to a gene: 12. In germline, CDR1 is MDHEN, CDR2 SYDVKM. This sequence was found in a human donor who was either an allogeneic HSCT recipient or a stem cell or donor lymphocyte infusion donor (not recorded which). It is not recorded whose cells these are; they may come from a transplant donor. The gene calls are TRBV28 and TRBJ2-5; 7 positions agree with TRBD1. Sequenced sample: blood, either unsorted or a sorted T cell fraction (not recorded which). The CDR3, as DNA: TGTGCCAGCTTCAGGACAGGCCCAAGGAACCAAGAGACCCAGTACTTC. This gives the protein CASFRTGPRNQETQYF. Drawing the rest from reference TRBV28 and TRBJ2-5, the complete variable domain is DVKVTQSSRYLVKRTGEKVFLECVQDMDHENMFWYRQDPGLGLRLIYFSYDVKMKEKGDIPEGYSVSREKKERFSLILESASTNQTSMYLCASFRTGPRNQETQYFGPGTRLLVL.